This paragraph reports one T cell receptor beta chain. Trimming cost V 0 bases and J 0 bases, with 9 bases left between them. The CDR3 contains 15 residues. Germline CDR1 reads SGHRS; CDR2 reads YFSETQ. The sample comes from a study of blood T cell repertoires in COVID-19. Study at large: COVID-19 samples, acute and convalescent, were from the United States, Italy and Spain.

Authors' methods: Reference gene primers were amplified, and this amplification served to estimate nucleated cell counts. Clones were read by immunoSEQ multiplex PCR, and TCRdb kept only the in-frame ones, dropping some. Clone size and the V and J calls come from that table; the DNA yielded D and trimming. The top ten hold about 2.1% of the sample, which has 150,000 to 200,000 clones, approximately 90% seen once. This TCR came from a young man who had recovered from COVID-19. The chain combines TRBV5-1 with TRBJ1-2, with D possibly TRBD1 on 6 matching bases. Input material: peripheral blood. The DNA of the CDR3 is TGCGCCAGCAGCTTGGGCGGGGGCGCTAACTATGGCTACACCTTC. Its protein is CASSLGGGANYGYTF.